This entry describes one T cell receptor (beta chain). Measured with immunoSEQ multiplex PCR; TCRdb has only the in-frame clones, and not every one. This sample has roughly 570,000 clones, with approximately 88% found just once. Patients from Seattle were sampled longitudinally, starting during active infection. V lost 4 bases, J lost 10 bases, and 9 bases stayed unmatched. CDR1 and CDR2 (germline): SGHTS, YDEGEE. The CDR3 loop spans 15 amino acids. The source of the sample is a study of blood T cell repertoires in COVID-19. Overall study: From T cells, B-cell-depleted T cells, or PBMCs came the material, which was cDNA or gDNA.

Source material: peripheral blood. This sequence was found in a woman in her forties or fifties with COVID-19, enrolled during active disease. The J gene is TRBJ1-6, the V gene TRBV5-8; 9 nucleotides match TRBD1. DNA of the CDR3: TGTGCCAGCAGCCCACAGGGAACAGGGGGCTCACCCCTCCACTTT. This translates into CASSPQGTGGSPLHF.